This T cell receptor (beta chain) derives from a study of CD4 T cells in relation to SARS-CoV-2 and coronaviruses. Produced via immunoSEQ multiplex PCR; TCRdb's table is partial and in-frame only. The sample has some 19,000 clones, 65% to 80% seen once; the top ten hold 16%. Points from the study as a whole: Each donor contributed either pre-pandemic or post-infection samples, not both.

As to this clone: Its antigen is as yet unknown.

Trimming took off 3 bases at V and 2 bases at J, with 8 bases between the two ends. The V gene's germline CDR1 is MNHEY and CDR2 SVGEGT. The CDR3 covers 14 residues. The unexposed donors gave CD4+ T cells in 2011-2018, prior to COVID-19. Isolation of CD4+ T cells took place after around eleven days in culture. This rearrangement joins TRBV6-2 or TRBV6-3 to TRBJ1-5, with D uncertain. Sequenced: CD4+ T cells from PBMCs, cultured in vitro. The sequence derives from a human donor in good health. This CDR3 reads CASSYQAGNQPQHF. For the CDR3, the DNA is TGTGCCAGCAGTTATCAGGCGGGCAATCAGCCCCAGCATTTT.